The rows below give T cell receptor beta chains drawn from one sample of a study of blood T cell repertoires in COVID-19. Assay used: immunoSEQ multiplex PCR; TCRdb lists only in-frame clones, some missing. Of about 240,000 clones in the sample, 85% to 90% were seen once. Sequences were obtained from PBMCs or T cells enriched from blood (not recorded which). Source of these receptors: a man between 35 and 55 years old who had recovered from COVID-19. The CDR3 runs from the conserved cysteine through the conserved F or W. The D gene is left open where the match is weak. Some rows have no size entry. The others give once, few or many, or a class for an expanded clone.

v_gene	d_gene	abundance	j_gene	CDR3aa	CDR3nt
TRBV4-1	.	.	TRBJ1-2	CASRGRDNYGYTF	TGCGCCAGCCGGGGGAGGGACAACTATGGCTACACCTTC
TRBV27	.	.	TRBJ1-4	CASSSQASTNEKLFF	TGTGCCAGCAGTTCCCAGGCCTCAACTAATGAAAAACTGTTTTTT
TRBV5-1	TRBD1	.	TRBJ2-1	CASSSSPSTGSFYNEQFF	TGCGCCAGCAGCTCCAGCCCTTCGACAGGGAGCTTTTACAATGAGCAGTTCTTC
TRBV9	.	.	TRBJ1-3	CASSVSTLLSGNTIYF	TGTGCCAGCAGCGTATCTACGCTCCTCTCTGGAAACACCATATATTTT
TRBV29-1	TRBD2	.	TRBJ2-1	CSVEPPLAGIRFNEQFF	TGCAGCGTTGAACCCCCTCTAGCGGGGATTAGGTTTAATGAGCAGTTCTTC
TRBV15	TRBD1	.	TRBJ2-5	CATSRDRSSGTGEVQYF	TGTGCCACCAGCAGAGATCGTAGTTCGGGGACAGGGGAAGTCCAGTACTTC
TRBV12-3/TRBV12-4	TRBD2	.	TRBJ2-1	CASRRGGNEQFF	TGTGCCAGCAGGCGCGGGGGGAATGAGCAGTTCTTC
TRBV7-9	TRBD2	once	TRBJ2-5	CASSLSPWKAGRQETQYF	TGTGCCAGCAGCTTATCCCCCTGGAAAGCGGGACGGCAAGAGACCCAGTACTTC
TRBV27	.	.	TRBJ1-1	CASSFLRGMNTEAFF	TGTGCCAGCAGTTTCCTCCGGGGAATGAACACTGAAGCTTTCTTT
TRBV27	TRBD2	.	TRBJ2-7	CASSWASGMGYEQYF	TGTGCCAGCAGCTGGGCTAGCGGGATGGGCTACGAGCAGTACTTC
TRBV7-2	TRBD2	.	TRBJ2-3	CASSSHSGGARDTQYF	TGTGCCAGCAGCTCGCATAGCGGGGGGGCCAGAGATACGCAGTATTTT
TRBV19	TRBD1	.	TRBJ2-1	CASSNQGAMVNEQFF	TGTGCCAGTAGTAATCAGGGGGCGATGGTCAATGAGCAGTTCTTC
TRBV6-5	TRBD1	.	TRBJ1-4	CASRRGQGSEKLFF	TGTGCCAGCAGGCGGGGACAGGGATCCGAAAAACTGTTTTTT
TRBV4-3	.	few	TRBJ1-2	CASSQDPDSRTYGYTF	TGCGCCAGCAGCCAAGATCCGGACAGCAGGACCTATGGCTACACCTTC
TRBV29-1	TRBD2	.	TRBJ2-1	CSDGLAGGPHEQFF	TGCAGCGATGGACTAGCGGGAGGGCCCCATGAGCAGTTCTTC
TRBV6-5	TRBD1	.	TRBJ1-5	CASSVGQSNQPQHF	TGTGCCAGCAGCGTGGGACAGAGCAATCAGCCCCAGCATTTT
TRBV27	.	once	TRBJ2-7	CASSFTSSYEQYF	TGTGCCAGCAGTTTTACCAGCTCCTACGAGCAGTACTTC
TRBV11-3	TRBD2	.	TRBJ2-1	CASSLELAGGDNEQFF	TGTGCCAGCAGCTTAGAATTAGCGGGAGGTGACAATGAGCAGTTCTTC